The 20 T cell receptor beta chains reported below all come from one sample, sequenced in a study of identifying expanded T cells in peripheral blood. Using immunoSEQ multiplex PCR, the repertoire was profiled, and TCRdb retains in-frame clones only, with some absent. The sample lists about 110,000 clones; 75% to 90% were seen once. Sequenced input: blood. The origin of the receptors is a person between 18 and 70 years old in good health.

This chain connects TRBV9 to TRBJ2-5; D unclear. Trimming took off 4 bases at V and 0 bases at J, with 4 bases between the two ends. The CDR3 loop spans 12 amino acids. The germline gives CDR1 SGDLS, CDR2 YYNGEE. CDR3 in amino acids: CASSRDQETQYF. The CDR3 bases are TGTGCCAGCAGCAGGGACCAAGAGACCCAGTACTTC.

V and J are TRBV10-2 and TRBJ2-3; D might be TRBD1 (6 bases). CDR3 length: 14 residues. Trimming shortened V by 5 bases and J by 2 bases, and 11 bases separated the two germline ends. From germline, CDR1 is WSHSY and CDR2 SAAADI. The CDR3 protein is CASSNQGTTDTQYF. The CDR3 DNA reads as TGCGCCAGCAGTAACCAGGGGACCACAGATACGCAGTATTTT.

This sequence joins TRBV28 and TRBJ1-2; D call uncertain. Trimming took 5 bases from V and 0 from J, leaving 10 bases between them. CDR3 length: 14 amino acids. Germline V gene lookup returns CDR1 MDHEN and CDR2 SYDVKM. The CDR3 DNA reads TGTGCCAGCAGTAGTACGTCGTCTAACTATGGCTACACCTTC. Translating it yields CASSSTSSNYGYTF.

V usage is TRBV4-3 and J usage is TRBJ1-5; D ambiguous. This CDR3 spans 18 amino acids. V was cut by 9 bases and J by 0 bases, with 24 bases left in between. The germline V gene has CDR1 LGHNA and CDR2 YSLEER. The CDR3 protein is CARKKPRSAGHSNQPQHF. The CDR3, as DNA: TGCGCCAGAAAAAAACCTCGGTCCGCGGGCCATAGCAATCAGCCCCAGCATTTT.

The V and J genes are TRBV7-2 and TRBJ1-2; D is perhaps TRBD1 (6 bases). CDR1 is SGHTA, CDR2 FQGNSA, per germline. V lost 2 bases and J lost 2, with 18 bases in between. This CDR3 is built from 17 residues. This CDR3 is CASSLQTIQGANYGYTF. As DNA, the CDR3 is TGTGCCAGCAGCTTACAGACAATACAGGGCGCGAACTATGGCTACACCTTC. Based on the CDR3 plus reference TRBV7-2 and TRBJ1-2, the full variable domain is GAGVSQSPSNKVTEKGKDVELRCDPISGHTALYWYRQSLGQGLEFLIYFQGNSAPDKSGLPSDRFSAERTGGSVSTLTIQRTQQEDSAVYLCASSLQTIQGANYGYTFGSGTRLTVV.

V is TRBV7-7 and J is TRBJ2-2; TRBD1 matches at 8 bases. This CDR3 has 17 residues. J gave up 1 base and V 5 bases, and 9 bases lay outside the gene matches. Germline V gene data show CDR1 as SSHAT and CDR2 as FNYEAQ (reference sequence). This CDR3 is CASSLTTGTGNTGELFF. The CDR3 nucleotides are TGTGCCAGCAGCCTAACAACGGGGACAGGGAACACCGGGGAGCTGTTTTTT.

The CDR3 region has the DNA TGTGCCAGCAGTGAGACCCGGGACCCAATGCAAATCGGGGAGCTGTTTTTT. Amino acids: CASSETRDPMQIGELFF. V usage is TRBV9 and J usage is TRBJ2-2, with D perhaps given as TRBD1 or TRBD2 (5 bases each). Trimming took off 5 bases at V and 7 bases at J, with 24 bases between the two ends. The CDR3 length is 17 residues. In germline, CDR1 is SGDLS, CDR2 YYNGEE.

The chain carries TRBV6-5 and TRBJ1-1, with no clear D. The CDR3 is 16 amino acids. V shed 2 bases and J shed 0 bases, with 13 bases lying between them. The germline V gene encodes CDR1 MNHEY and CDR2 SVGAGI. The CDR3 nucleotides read TGTGCCAGCAGTTACGCAGTCAGCCTCATGAACACTGAAGCTTTCTTT. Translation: CASSYAVSLMNTEAFF.

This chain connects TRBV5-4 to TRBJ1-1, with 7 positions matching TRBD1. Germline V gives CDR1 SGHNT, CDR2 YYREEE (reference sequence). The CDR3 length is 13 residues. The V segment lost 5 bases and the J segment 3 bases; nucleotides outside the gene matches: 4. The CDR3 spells CASRSQGDTEAFF. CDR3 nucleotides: TGTGCCAGCAGATCTCAGGGGGACACTGAAGCTTTCTTT.

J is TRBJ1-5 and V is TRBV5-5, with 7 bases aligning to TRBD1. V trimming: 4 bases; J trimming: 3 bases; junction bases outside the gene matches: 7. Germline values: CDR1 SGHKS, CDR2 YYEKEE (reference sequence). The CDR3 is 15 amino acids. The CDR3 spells CASSRAGQFNQPQHF. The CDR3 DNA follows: TGTGCCAGCAGCCGCGCGGGACAGTTCAATCAGCCCCAGCATTTT. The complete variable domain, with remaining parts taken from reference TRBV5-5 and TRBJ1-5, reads DAGVTQSPTHLIKTRGQQVTLRCSPISGHKSVSWYQQVLGQGPQFIFQYYEKEERGRGNFPDRFSARQFPNYSSELNVNALLLGDSALYLCASSRAGQFNQPQHFGDGTRLSIL.

CDR3 in DNA: TGTGCCAGCAGTCCGACTAGCGTTAGCACAGATACGCAGTATTTT. It yields the protein CASSPTSVSTDTQYF. The V gene is TRBV6-6, the J gene TRBJ2-3; TRBD2 matches 8 bases. Unmatched junction bases numbered 4, after V lost 5 bases and J lost 0 bases. Germline CDR1 MNHNY, CDR2 SVGAGI (reference sequence). This CDR3 has 15 amino acids.

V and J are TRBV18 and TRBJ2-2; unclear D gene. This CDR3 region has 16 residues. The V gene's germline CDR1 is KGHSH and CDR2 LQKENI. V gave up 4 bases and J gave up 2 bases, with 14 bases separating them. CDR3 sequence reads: CASSRPTPYNTGELFF. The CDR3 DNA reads TGTGCCAGCTCACGTCCAACACCCTATAACACCGGGGAGCTGTTTTTT.

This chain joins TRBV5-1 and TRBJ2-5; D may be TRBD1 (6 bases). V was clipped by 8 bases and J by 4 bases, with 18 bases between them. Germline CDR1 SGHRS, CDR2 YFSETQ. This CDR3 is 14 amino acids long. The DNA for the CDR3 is TGCGCCAGTATACCGGGACAAGGGGGAGAGACCCAGTACTTC. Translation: CASIPGQGGETQYF. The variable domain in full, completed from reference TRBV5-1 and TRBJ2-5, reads KAGVTQTPRYLIKTRGQQVTLSCSPISGHRSVSWYQQTPGQGLQFLFEYFSETQRNKGNFPGRFSGRQFSNSRSEMNVSTLELGDSALYLCASIPGQGGETQYFGPGTRLLVL.

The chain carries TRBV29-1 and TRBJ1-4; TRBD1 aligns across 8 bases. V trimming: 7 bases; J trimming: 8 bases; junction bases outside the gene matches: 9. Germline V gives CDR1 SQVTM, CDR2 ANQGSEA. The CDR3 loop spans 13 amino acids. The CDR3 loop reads CSAADREGEKLFF. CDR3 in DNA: TGCAGCGCCGCGGACAGGGAGGGGGAAAAACTGTTTTTT.

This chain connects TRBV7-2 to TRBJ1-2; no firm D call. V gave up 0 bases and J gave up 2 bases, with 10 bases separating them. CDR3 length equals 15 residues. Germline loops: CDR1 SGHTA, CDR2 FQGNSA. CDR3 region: CASSLAAGSNYGYTF. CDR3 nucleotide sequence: TGTGCCAGCAGCTTAGCGGCCGGGTCAAACTATGGCTACACCTTC.

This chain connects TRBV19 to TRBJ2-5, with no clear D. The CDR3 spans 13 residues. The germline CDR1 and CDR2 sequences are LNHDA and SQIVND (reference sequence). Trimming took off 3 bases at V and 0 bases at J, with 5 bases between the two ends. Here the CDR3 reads CASSIPYQETQYF. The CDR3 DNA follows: TGTGCCAGTAGTATCCCCTACCAAGAGACCCAGTACTTC.

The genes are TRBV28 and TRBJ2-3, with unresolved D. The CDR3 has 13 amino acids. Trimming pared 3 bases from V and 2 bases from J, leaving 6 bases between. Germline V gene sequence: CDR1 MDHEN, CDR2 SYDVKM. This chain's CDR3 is CASSFGSTDTQYF. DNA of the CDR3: TGTGCCAGCAGTTTTGGGTCCACAGATACGCAGTATTTT. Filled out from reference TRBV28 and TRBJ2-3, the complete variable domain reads DVKVTQSSRYLVKRTGEKVFLECVQDMDHENMFWYRQDPGLGLRLIYFSYDVKMKEKGDIPEGYSVSREKKERFSLILESASTNQTSMYLCASSFGSTDTQYFGPGTRLTVL.

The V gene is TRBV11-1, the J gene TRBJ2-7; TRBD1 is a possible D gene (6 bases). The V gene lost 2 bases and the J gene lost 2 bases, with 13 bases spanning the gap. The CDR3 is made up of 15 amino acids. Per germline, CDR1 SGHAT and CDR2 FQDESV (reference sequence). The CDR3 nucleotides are TGTGCCAGCAGCTTACAGGGGCTGAGACCCTACGAGCAGTACTTC. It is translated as CASSLQGLRPYEQYF.

The CDR3 sequence is CASSLSGGPWVEQFF. CDR3 coding DNA: TGTGCCAGCAGTCTTAGCGGGGGGCCCTGGGTTGAGCAGTTCTTC. The genes are TRBV25-1 and TRBJ2-1, with 10 bases fitting TRBD2. The CDR3 sequence is 15 residues long. The V segment lost 5 bases and the J segment 9 bases; nucleotides outside the gene matches: 10. Germline V gene sequence: CDR1 MGHDK, CDR2 SYGVNS.

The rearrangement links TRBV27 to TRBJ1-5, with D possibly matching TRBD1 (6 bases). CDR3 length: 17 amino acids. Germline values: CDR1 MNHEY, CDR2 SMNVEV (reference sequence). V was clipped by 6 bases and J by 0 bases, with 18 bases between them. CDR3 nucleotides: TGTGCCAGCAGCGCTTCCAAGGGGGGCTATAGCAATCAGCCCCAGCATTTT. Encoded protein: CASSASKGGYSNQPQHF.